This TCR beta chain emerged from a study of shared clonotypes between healthy human individuals. A split of CD4+ cells into CD45RA+ naive and CD45RA-negative memory subsets was performed. Libraries were prepared by immunoSEQ multiplex PCR; TCRdb keeps only in-frame clonotypes and omits some of them. The sample lists about 340,000 clones, around four fifths occurring once. The ends lost 0 bases at V and 6 bases at J; junction bases unmatched: 4. Germline CDR1 MNHNS, CDR2 SASEGT. This CDR3 is 17 amino acids long. The chain links TRBV6-1 to TRBJ2-1; 14 nucleotides agree with TRBD2. This TCR came from a man aged 25 to 40 in good health. Sequencing was carried out using memory CD4+ T cells sorted from blood. Specified subset: CD45RA-negative fraction. CDR3 loop: CASSEAVGLAGANEQFF. CDR3 nucleotide sequence: TGTGCCAGCAGTGAAGCGGTGGGACTAGCGGGAGCCAATGAGCAGTTCTTC.